This entry features one T cell receptor beta chain sequence. The junction differs from germline at one of its ends, possibly a read error. The record originates from a study of cytomegalovirus exposure and HLA in healthy donors. The germline V gene encodes CDR1 LGHNA and CDR2 YSLEER. The CDR3 consists of 13 residues. This PCR relied on a set of 60 Vbeta primers and 13 Jbeta primers. Produced via immunoSEQ multiplex PCR; TCRdb's table is partial and in-frame only. The sample includes more than 100,000 clones, over 80% of them seen just once. V usage is TRBV4-3 and J usage is TRBJ1-2; D is ambiguous. The sequence came from a man aged 45-65 years in good health and CMV-seronegative. Sequenced: PBMCs. The CDR3 DNA is TGCGCCAGCAGCCAAGTCAGTGGGTTGGGCTACCCCTTC. This encodes CASSQVSGLGYPF.